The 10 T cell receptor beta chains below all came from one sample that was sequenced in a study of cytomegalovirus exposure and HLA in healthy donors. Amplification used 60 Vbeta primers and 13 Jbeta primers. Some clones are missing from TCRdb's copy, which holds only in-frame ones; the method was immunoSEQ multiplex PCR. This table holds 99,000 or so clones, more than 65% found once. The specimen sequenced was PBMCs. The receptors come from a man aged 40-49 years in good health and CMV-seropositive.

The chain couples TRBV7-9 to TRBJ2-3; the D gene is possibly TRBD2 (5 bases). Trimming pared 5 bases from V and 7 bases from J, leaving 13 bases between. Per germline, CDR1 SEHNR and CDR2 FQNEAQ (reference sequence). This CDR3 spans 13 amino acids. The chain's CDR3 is CASSAPPGNTQYF. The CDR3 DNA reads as TGTGCCAGCAGCGCCCCGCCGGGGAATACGCAGTATTTT.

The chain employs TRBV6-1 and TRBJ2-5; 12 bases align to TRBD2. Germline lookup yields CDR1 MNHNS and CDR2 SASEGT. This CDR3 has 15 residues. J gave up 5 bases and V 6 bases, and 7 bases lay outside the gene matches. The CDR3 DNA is TGTGCCAGCAGCCCTAGCGGGGGGGTCGTGGAGACCCAGTACTTC. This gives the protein CASSPSGGVVETQYF.

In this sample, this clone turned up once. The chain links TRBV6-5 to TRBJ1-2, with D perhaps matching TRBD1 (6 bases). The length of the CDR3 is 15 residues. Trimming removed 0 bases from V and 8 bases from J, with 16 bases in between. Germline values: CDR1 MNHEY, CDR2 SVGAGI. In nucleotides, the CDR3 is TGTGCCAGCAGTTACTCGACAGGTACCCCTGGCGGCTACACCTTC. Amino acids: CASSYSTGTPGGYTF.

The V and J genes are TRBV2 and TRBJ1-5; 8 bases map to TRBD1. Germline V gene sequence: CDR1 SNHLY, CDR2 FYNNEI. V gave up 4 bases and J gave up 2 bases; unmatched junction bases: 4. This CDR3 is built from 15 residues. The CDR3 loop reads CASSAETGGNQPQHF. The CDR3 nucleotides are TGTGCCAGCAGTGCCGAGACAGGGGGCAATCAGCCCCAGCATTTT. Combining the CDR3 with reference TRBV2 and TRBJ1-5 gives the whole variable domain EPEVTQTPSHQVTQMGQEVILRCVPISNHLYFYWYRQILGQKVEFLVSFYNNEISEKSEIFDDQFSVERPDGSNFTLKIRSTKLEDSAMYFCASSAETGGNQPQHFGDGTRLSIL.

DNA for the CDR3: TGTGCCAGCACGGTGCAGGGCGGGGAGCTGTTTTTT. It codes for CASTVQGGELFF. The gene calls are TRBV6-1 and TRBJ2-2; TRBD1 might be the D (5 bases). Germline lookup yields CDR1 MNHNS and CDR2 SASEGT. This CDR3 contains 12 residues. Trimming stripped 7 bases from V and 7 bases from J, with 10 bases between.

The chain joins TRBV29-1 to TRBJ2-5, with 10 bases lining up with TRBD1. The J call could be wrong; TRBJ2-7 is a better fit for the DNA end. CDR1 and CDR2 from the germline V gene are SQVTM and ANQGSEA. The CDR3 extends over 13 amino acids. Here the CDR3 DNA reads TGCAGCGTAGTCGACAGGGGGCACTACGAGCAGTACTTC. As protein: CSVVDRGHYEQYF.

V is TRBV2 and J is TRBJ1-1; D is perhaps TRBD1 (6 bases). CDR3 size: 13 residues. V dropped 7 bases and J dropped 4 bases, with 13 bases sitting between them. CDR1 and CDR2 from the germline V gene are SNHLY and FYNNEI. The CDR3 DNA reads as TGTGCCAGCATATTCCAGGGGAGCACTGAAGCTTTCTTT. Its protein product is CASIFQGSTEAFF.

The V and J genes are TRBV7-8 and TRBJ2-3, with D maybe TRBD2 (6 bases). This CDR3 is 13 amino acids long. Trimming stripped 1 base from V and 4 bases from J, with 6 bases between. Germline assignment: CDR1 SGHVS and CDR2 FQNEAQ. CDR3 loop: CASSLGRADTQYF. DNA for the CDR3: TGTGCCAGCAGCTTAGGGAGGGCAGATACGCAGTATTTT.

Here the CDR3 reads CASGLGTLRETQYF. CDR3 bases: TGTGCTAGTGGTTTGGGTACGCTCCGGGAGACCCAGTACTTC. The chain carries TRBV12-5 and TRBJ2-5; the D is unclear. Deletions cut 1 base from V and 5 bases from J, with 11 bases between. The CDR3 loop spans 14 amino acids. From germline, CDR1 is LGHNT and CDR2 FRNRAP.

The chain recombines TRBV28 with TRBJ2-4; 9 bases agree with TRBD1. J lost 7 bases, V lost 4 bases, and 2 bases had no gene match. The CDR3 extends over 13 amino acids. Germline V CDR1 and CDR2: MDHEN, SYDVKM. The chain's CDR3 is CASSSGTGNIQYF. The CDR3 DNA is TGTGCCAGCAGTTCCGGGACAGGGAACATTCAGTACTTC.